The source of this T cell receptor (beta chain) is a study of control samples from healthy donors and cancer patients. The table came from immunoSEQ multiplex PCR; TCRdb's copy has only in-frame clones and leaves some out. The top ten hold 5.5% to 7.5% of the sample, which has 130,000 to 150,000 clones, roughly 93% seen once. The CDR3 loop spans 15 amino acids. The V gene end was trimmed by 6 bases and the J gene end by 4 bases; junction bases not matched to a gene: 11. Germline CDR1 MNHEY, CDR2 SVGAGI. This chain uses TRBV6-5 with TRBJ1-1, with TRBD1 identical over 7 bases. The receptor's source is a man in his late teens or twenties in good health. The sequenced sample consisted of blood. Here the CDR3 reads CASRSRTGKGTEAFF. The CDR3, as DNA: TGTGCCAGCAGATCCAGGACAGGCAAGGGCACTGAAGCTTTCTTT.